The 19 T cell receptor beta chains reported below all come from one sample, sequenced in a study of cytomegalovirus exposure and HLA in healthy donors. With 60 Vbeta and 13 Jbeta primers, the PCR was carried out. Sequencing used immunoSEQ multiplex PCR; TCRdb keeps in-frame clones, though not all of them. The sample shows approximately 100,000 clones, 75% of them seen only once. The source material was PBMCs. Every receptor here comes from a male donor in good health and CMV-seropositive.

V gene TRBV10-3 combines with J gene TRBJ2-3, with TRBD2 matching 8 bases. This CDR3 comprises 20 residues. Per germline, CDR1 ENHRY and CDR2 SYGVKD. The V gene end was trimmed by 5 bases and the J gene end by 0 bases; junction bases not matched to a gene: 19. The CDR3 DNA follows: TGTGCCATCAGTTTTGGACGGAGCAACGTAGCGGGGATTAGCACAGATACGCAGTATTTT. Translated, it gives CAISFGRSNVAGISTDTQYF.

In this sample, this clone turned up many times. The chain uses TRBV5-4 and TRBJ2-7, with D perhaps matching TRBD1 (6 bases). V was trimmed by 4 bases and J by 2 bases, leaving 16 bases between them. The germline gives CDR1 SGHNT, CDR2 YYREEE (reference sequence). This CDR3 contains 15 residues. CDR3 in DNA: TGTGCCAGCAGCCGCTTTCCGGACAGCCCCTACGAGCAGTACTTC. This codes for CASSRFPDSPYEQYF.

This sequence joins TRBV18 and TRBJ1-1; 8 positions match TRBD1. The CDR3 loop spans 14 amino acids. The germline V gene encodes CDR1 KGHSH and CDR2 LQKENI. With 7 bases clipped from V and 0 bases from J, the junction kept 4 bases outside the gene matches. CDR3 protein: CASFNRGMNTEAFF. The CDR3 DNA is TGTGCCAGCTTCAACAGGGGGATGAACACTGAAGCTTTCTTT.

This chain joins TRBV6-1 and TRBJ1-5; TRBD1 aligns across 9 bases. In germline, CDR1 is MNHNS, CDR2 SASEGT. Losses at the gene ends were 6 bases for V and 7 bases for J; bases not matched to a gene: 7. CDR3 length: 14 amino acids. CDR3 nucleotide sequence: TGTGCCAGCAGATACAGGGGGCGAGGGCAGCCCCAGCATTTT. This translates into CASRYRGRGQPQHF.

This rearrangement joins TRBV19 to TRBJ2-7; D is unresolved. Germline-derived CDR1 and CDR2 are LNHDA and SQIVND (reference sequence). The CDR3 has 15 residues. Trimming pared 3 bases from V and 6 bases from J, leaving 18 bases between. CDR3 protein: CASSISTQYTSEQYF. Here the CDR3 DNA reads TGTGCCAGTAGTATTTCGACACAATACACATCCGAGCAGTACTTC.

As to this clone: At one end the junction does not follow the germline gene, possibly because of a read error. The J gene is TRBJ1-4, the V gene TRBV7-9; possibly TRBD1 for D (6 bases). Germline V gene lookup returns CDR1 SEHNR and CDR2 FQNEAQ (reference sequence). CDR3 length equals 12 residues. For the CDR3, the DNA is TGTTCCAGCAGCTTAGAGGGGGGGAAACTGTTTTTT. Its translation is CSSSLEGGKLFF.

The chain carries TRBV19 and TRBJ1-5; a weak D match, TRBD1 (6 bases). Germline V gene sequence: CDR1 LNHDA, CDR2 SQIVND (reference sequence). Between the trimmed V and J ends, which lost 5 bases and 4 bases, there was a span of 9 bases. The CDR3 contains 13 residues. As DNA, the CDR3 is TGTGCCAGTAGTCTACAGGGAAATCAGCCCCAGCATTTT. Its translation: CASSLQGNQPQHF.

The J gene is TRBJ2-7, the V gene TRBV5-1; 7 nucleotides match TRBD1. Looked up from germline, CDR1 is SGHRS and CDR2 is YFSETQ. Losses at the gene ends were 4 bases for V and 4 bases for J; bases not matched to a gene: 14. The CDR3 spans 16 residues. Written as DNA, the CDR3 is TGCGCCAGCAGCCTAACAGGGGCAATCGGACGGTACGAGCAGTACTTC. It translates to CASSLTGAIGRYEQYF. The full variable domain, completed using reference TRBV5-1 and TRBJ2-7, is KAGVTQTPRYLIKTRGQQVTLSCSPISGHRSVSWYQQTPGQGLQFLFEYFSETQRNKGNFPGRFSGRQFSNSRSEMNVSTLELGDSALYLCASSLTGAIGRYEQYFGPGTRLTVT.

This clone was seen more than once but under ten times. The CDR3 DNA sequence: TGCGCCAGCAGCTTTGTGGGGGGGGTGTCCTACGAGCAGTACTTC. Protein sequence: CASSFVGGVSYEQYF. This chain joins TRBV5-1 and TRBJ2-7; TRBD2 matches 7 bases. V dropped 2 bases and J dropped 1; count of bases not matched to a gene: 6. The length of the CDR3 is 15 residues. Germline-derived CDR1 and CDR2 are SGHRS and YFSETQ.

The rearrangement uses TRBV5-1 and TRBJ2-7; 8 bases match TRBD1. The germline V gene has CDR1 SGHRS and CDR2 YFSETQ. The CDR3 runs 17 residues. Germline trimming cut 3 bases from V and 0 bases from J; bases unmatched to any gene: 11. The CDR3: CASSSIGTGPTSYEQYF. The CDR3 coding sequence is TGCGCCAGCAGCTCGATCGGGACAGGTCCCACCTCCTACGAGCAGTACTTC.

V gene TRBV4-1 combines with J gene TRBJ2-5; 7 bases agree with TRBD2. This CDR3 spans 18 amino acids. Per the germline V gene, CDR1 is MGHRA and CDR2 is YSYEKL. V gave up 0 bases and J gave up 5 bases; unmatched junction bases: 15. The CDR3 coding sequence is TGCGCCAGCAGCCAAGATCGGGGTTGGGGCGGGAGTGAGGAGACCCAGTACTTC. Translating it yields CASSQDRGWGGSEETQYF.

The CDR3 sequence: CASFREPSNQPQHF. Here the CDR3 DNA reads TGTGCCAGCTTTAGGGAGCCTAGCAATCAGCCCCAGCATTTT. The V and J genes are TRBV28 and TRBJ1-5; D remains ambiguous. Germline V gene data show CDR1 as MDHEN and CDR2 as SYDVKM. V was cut by 8 bases and J by 0 bases, with 11 bases left in between. This CDR3 region has 14 residues.

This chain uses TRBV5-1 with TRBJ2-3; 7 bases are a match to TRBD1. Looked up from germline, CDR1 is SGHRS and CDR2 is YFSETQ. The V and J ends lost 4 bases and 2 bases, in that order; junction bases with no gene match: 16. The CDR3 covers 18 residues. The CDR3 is CASSRGYQSQGITDTQYF. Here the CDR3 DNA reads TGCGCCAGCAGCCGCGGCTACCAGTCACAGGGGATCACAGATACGCAGTATTTT.

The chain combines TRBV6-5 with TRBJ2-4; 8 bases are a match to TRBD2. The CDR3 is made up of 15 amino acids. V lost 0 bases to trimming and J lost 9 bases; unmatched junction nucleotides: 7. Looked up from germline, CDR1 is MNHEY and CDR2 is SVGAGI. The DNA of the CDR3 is TGTGCCAGCAGTTACTCGTTGGGACTAGAGACCATTCAGTACTTC. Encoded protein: CASSYSLGLETIQYF.

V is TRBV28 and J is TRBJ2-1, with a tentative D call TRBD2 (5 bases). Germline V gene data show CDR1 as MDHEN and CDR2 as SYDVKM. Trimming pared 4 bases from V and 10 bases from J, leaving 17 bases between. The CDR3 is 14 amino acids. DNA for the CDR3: TGTGCCAGCAGTTCTACCACGGGGATTAGGGAGCAGTTCTTC. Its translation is CASSSTTGIREQFF.

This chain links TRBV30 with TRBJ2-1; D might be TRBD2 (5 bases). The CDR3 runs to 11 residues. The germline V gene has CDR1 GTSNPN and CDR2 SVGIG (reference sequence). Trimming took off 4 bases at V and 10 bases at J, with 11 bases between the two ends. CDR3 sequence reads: CAWKNRREQFF. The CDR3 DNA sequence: TGTGCCTGGAAAAACCGGAGGGAGCAGTTCTTC.

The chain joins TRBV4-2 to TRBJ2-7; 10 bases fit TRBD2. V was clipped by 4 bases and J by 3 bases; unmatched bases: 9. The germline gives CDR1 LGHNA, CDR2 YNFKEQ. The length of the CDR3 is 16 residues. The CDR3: CASSPYSGGVGYEQYF. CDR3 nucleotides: TGTGCCAGCAGCCCCTACAGCGGGGGGGTTGGCTACGAGCAGTACTTC.

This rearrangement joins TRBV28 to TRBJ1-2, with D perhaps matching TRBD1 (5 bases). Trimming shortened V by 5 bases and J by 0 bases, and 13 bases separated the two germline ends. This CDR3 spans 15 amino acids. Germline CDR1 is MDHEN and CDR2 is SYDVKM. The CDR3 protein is CASSPPKTANYGYTF. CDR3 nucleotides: TGTGCCAGCAGTCCCCCAAAGACAGCTAACTATGGCTACACCTTC.

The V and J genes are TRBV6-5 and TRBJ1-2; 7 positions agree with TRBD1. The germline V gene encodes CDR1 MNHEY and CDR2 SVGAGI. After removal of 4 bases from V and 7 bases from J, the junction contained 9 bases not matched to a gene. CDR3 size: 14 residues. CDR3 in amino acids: CASSSTTGSRGYTF. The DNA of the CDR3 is TGTGCCAGCAGTTCCACGACAGGGTCCCGTGGCTACACCTTC.